Listed here are 14 T cell receptor beta chains from one sample, sequenced in a study of T cells in Graves' hyperthyroidism and ophthalmopathy (dated by TCRdb to the late 2010s). The library relied on multiplex PCR. The instrument was an Illumina HiSeq 2000. TCR beta CDR3 regions were amplified from RNA transcripts. The first round of RT-PCR for the TCR CDR3 was performed with the HTBI primer set and the Qiagen OneStep RT-PCR kit. TCRdb took the public reads, trimmed them with fastp at Q25, ran MiXCR for clone calling and kept in-frame beta chains. Rows merge per CDR3 protein into single entries with the most common DNA and genes. Counted in this sample were hundreds of thousands of distinct CDR3 sequences; roughly 37% of them appeared once. Together, the top ten hold roughly 8.3% of the sample. The sequenced sample was blood. These receptors originate from a man aged 18 to 29 with Graves' hyperthyroidism.

This clonotype was recorded many times. The V call is TRBV5-1, the J call TRBJ1-2; D may be TRBD1 (6 bases). The ends were cut back, 1 base at V and 4 bases at J, with 11 bases in the middle. This CDR3 has 14 residues. Germline V CDR1 and CDR2: SGHRS, YFSETQ. CDR3 sequence: CASSLKGTPYGYTF. The CDR3 coding sequence is TGCGCCAGCAGCTTGAAGGGGACACCCTATGGCTACACCTTC.

This chain connects TRBV7-2 to TRBJ2-2, with D possibly called TRBD1 or TRBD2 (5 bases each). The CDR3 consists of 13 residues. The germline CDR1 and CDR2 sequences are SGHTA and FQGNSA. Trimming removed 5 bases at V and 9 bases at J, with 13 bases between. Here the CDR3 reads CASSRGAPWELFF. CDR3 sequence (DNA): TGTGCCAGCAGCCGAGGGGCGCCGTGGGAGCTGTTTTTT.

This clonotype has a count of ten or more. The chain couples TRBV12-3 or TRBV12-4 to TRBJ1-1; TRBD1 is a possible D gene (6 bases). The CDR3 is 13 residues long. With 6 bases removed from V and 4 bases from J, the gap between germline ends came to 12 bases. CDR3 coding DNA: TGTGCCAGCAGCCTACGAGGGGGCACTGAAGCTTTCTTT. The encoded protein is CASSLRGGTEAFF.

A remark on this clonotype: The junction shows a germline mismatch at one end, possibly a read error. J is TRBJ2-7 and V is TRBV15, with 9 bases identical to TRBD2. This CDR3 region has 16 residues. CDR1 is LNHNV and CDR2 is YYDKDF in the germline V gene (reference sequence). The CDR3 DNA reads TGTGCCGCCAGCAGTGTTGCGGCGGGAGGGCCTTACGAGCAGTACTTC. Translating gives CAASSVAAGGPYEQYF.

This clonotype has at least ten counts. The chain combines TRBV9 with TRBJ1-1; the D gene is possibly TRBD1 (6 bases). V shed 0 bases and J shed 0 bases, with 15 bases lying between them. Germline V gives CDR1 SGDLS, CDR2 YYNGEE. CDR3 length: 17 amino acids. The CDR3 spells CASSVEGGVALNTEAFF. For the CDR3, the DNA is TGTGCCAGCAGCGTAGAAGGGGGGGTGGCTTTGAACACTGAAGCTTTCTTT.

The CDR3 bases are TGCAGCGTTAAAGGGGACAGGGACAATCAGCCCCAGTACTTC. It codes for CSVKGDRDNQPQYF. The chain carries TRBV29-1 and TRBJ2-5; the match to TRBD1 covers 9 bases. There are 14 residues in the CDR3. Germline lookup yields CDR1 SQVTM and CDR2 ANQGSEA. Trimming took 5 bases from V and 9 from J; bases not matched to a gene: 13.

The rearrangement links TRBV12-3 or TRBV12-4 to TRBJ2-7; either TRBD1 or TRBD2 may supply D (7 bases each). The CDR3 has 14 residues. V was clipped by 8 bases and J by 3 bases, with 17 bases between them. The CDR3 sequence: CASGGGRTGYEQYF. The DNA of the CDR3 is TGTGCCAGCGGGGGGGGCCGGACAGGCTACGAGCAGTACTTC.

CDR3 sequence (DNA): TGCAGTGCTTCTACAGGGAACTATGGCTACACCTTC. This encodes CSASTGNYGYTF. The genes are TRBV20-1 and TRBJ1-2; weak D call: TRBD1 (6 bases). The germline CDR1 and CDR2 sequences are DFQATT and SNEGSKA (reference sequence). CDR3 length equals 12 residues. Trimming took 5 bases from V and 2 from J, leaving 9 bases between them.

This clonotype was recorded many times. V usage is TRBV19 and J usage is TRBJ1-5, with D perhaps TRBD1 (5 bases). The germline CDR1 and CDR2 sequences are LNHDA and SQIVND (reference sequence). V lost 1 base and J lost 7, with 14 bases in between. The CDR3 loop spans 15 amino acids. The CDR3 region has the DNA TGTGCCAGTAGTATAGGTCAGGGCCCAGGACAGCCCCAGCATTTT. Translation gives CASSIGQGPGQPQHF.

Worth noting for this clonotype: A read error is possible here, since a much larger clone lies one base away. V gene TRBV7-7 combines with J gene TRBJ1-1; D is undetermined. There are 13 residues in the CDR3. V was trimmed by 10 bases and J by 5 bases, leaving 17 bases between them. Per the germline V gene, CDR1 is SSHAT and CDR2 is FNYEAQ (reference sequence). CDR3 bases: TGTGCCAACTCTCGACGGGGAAGAACTGAAGCTTTCTTT. As protein: CANSRRGRTEAFF.

Many counts were recorded for this clonotype. The chain links TRBV2 to TRBJ2-7; D unresolved. The CDR3 loop spans 12 amino acids. Germline CDR1 reads SNHLY; CDR2 reads FYNNEI. Trimming removed 10 bases from V and 3 bases from J, with 13 bases in between. The CDR3 sequence: CATKVGSYEQYF. DNA of the CDR3: TGTGCCACTAAGGTCGGCAGCTACGAGCAGTACTTC.

This clonotype was counted ten times or more. This chain links TRBV7-9 with TRBJ2-5, with no clear D. The germline V and J ends were trimmed by 2 bases and 4 bases, with 5 bases remaining between them. Germline assignment: CDR1 SEHNR and CDR2 FQNEAQ (reference sequence). The CDR3 consists of 12 residues. CDR3 sequence (DNA): TGTGCCAGCAGCTTAAACGGAGAGACCCAGTACTTC. It codes for CASSLNGETQYF.

This clonotype was counted at least ten times. The junction and the germline gene differ at one end; a read error may be behind it. The chain uses TRBV10-2 and TRBJ2-5; TRBD1 matches 11 bases. Germline CDR1 and CDR2: WSHSY and SAAADI. This CDR3 is 15 amino acids long. The CDR3 here is CASSTGTGGQETQYF. The CDR3 DNA follows: TGTGCCAGCAGCACGGGGACAGGGGGTCAAGAGACCCAGTACTTC.

This clonotype has at least ten counts. The V call is TRBV2, the J call TRBJ1-5; no reliable D call. CDR1 and CDR2 (germline): SNHLY, FYNNEI. CDR3 size: 12 residues. Trimming removed 4 bases at V and 7 bases at J, with 8 bases between. Here the CDR3 DNA reads TGTGCCAGCAGTGGGGAAGGGCAGCCCCAGCATTTT. Its protein is CASSGEGQPQHF.